This TCR beta chain was identified in a study of cytomegalovirus exposure and HLA in healthy donors. Generated by immunoSEQ multiplex PCR, the TCRdb table keeps only in-frame clones and is missing some. This table has approximately 160,000 clones, roughly 80% appearing once. Study-wide results and caveats: The study labeled 150 to 200 TCR beta chains cytomegalovirus-associated. Cytomegalovirus status was reportedly diagnosed by the classifier with high specificity and sensitivity.

This clone appeared a few times. The antigen is undetermined. Trimming shortened V by 5 bases and J by 10 bases, and 9 bases separated the two germline ends. The CDR3 contains 11 residues. CDR1 SNHLY and CDR2 FYNNEI come from the germline V gene. V usage is TRBV2 and J usage is TRBJ2-1; maybe TRBD1 (6 bases). The sample consisted of PBMCs. This receptor was taken from a man younger than 45 in good health and CMV-seropositive. Written as DNA, the CDR3 is TGTGCCAGCAGTTTTAGGGGGGAGCAGTTCTTC. Translated, it gives CASSFRGEQFF. Based on the CDR3 plus reference TRBV2 and TRBJ2-1, the full variable domain is EPEVTQTPSHQVTQMGQEVILRCVPISNHLYFYWYRQILGQKVEFLVSFYNNEISEKSEIFDDQFSVERPDGSNFTLKIRSTKLEDSAMYFCASSFRGEQFFGPGTRLTVL.